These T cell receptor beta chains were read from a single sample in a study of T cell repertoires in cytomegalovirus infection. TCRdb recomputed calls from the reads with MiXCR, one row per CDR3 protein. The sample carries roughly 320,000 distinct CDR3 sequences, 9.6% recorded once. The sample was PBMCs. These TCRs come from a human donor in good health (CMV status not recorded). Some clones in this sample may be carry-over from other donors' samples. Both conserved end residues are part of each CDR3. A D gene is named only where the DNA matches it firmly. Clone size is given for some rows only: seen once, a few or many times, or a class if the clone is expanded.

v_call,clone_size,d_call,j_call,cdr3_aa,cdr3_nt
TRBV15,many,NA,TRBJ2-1,CATSRPPEQFF,TGTGCCACCAGCAGACCCCCCGAGCAGTTCTTC
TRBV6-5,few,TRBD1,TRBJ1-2,CASSNRDRYYGYTF,TGTGCCAGCAGTAACCGGGACAGATACTATGGCTACACCTTC
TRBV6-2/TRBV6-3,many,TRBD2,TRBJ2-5,CASKDSGGVETQYF,TGTGCCAGCAAGGATAGCGGGGGAGTCGAGACCCAGTACTTC
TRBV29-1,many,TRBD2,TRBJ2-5,CSVETSGGYQETQYF,TGCAGCGTCGAGACTAGCGGGGGTTACCAAGAGACCCAGTACTTC
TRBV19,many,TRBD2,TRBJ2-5,CASRKRTSGETQYF,TGTGCCAGTAGGAAGCGGACTAGCGGGGAGACCCAGTACTTC
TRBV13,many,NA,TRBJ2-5,CASSFAGDREGTQYF,TGTGCCAGCAGCTTCGCCGGTGACAGGGAGGGGACCCAGTACTTC
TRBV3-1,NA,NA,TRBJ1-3,CASSENRGSGNTIYF,TGTGCCAGCAGCGAAAACCGGGGCTCTGGAAACACCATATATTTT
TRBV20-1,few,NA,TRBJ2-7,CSARVTGEQYF,TGCAGTGCTAGGGTGACAGGCGAGCAGTACTTC
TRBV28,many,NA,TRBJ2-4,CASSPNRNIQYF,TGTGCCAGCAGTCCAAACAGGAACATTCAGTACTTC
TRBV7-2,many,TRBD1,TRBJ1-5,CASSQSGQGNQPQHF,TGTGCCAGCAGCCAATCGGGACAGGGCAATCAGCCCCAGCATTTT